This passage covers 26 T cell receptor beta chains from one sample sequenced in a study of blood T cell repertoires in COVID-19. TCRdb's table, derived via immunoSEQ multiplex PCR, lists solely in-frame clones and lacks some. The repertoire holds about 50,000 clones, with approximately 88% as singletons. The sample consisted of peripheral blood. These TCRs come from a human donor with active COVID-19. The donor label of this sample is uncertain.

This clone was detected only a few times. This chain joins TRBV7-3 and TRBJ2-3; 9 bases agree with TRBD2. After removal of 4 bases from V and 4 bases from J, the junction contained 15 bases not matched to a gene. The CDR3 has 18 amino acids. Germline CDR1 is SGHTA and CDR2 is FQGTGA. The CDR3 coding sequence is TGTGCCAGCAGCTCAAGCGGGGGGCCCGATATCTGGGCAGATACGCAGTATTTT. Amino acids: CASSSSGGPDIWADTQYF.

This chain connects TRBV7-2 to TRBJ2-5; D ambiguous. The CDR3 length is 14 residues. Germline CDR1 is SGHTA and CDR2 is FQGNSA. Trimming took 3 bases from V and 5 from J, leaving 13 bases between them. The CDR3 DNA reads as TGTGCCAGCAGCTTCTCTAGTCTACGTGAGACCCAGTACTTC. It yields the protein CASSFSSLRETQYF.

The rearrangement uses TRBV7-3 and TRBJ1-2; D is possibly TRBD1 (5 bases). CDR3 length: 15 amino acids. CDR1 and CDR2 from the germline V gene are SGHTA and FQGTGA. The ends were cut back, 3 bases at V and 2 bases at J, with 13 bases in the middle. The CDR3 is CASSFDPAGNYGYTF. CDR3 nucleotide sequence: TGTGCCAGCAGCTTCGACCCGGCAGGGAACTATGGCTACACCTTC.

The chain couples TRBV29-1 to TRBJ2-1, with 13 bases matching TRBD2. This CDR3 has 19 residues. Germline CDR1 reads SQVTM; CDR2 reads ANQGSEA. Trimming cost V 2 bases and J 4 bases; bases outside gene matches: 14. For the CDR3, the DNA is TGCAGCGTTGAAAGCTGGTGGACTAGCGGGAGTATTAGGTACAATGAGCAGTTCTTC. Translated: CSVESWWTSGSIRYNEQFF.

The chain has TRBV2 and TRBJ1-1; D is perhaps TRBD1 (5 bases). The CDR3 has 11 amino acids. Trimming cost V 8 bases and J 13 bases, with 17 bases left between them. Germline V CDR1 and CDR2: SNHLY, FYNNEI. The CDR3 bases are TGTGCCAGCTCGTCTGCAGGGTTGGGTTTCTTT. The encoded protein is CASSSAGLGFF. Full variable domain (rest looked up from reference TRBV2 and TRBJ1-1): EPEVTQTPSHQVTQMGQEVILRCVPISNHLYFYWYRQILGQKVEFLVSFYNNEISEKSEIFDDQFSVERPDGSNFTLKIRSTKLEDSAMYFCASSSAGLGFFGQGTRLTVV.

The chain is built from TRBV3-1 (or the pseudogene TRBV3-2) and TRBJ2-5; TRBD2 matches at 7 bases. J was trimmed by 1 base and V by 1 base; bases with no gene match: 0. The CDR3 extends over 14 amino acids. Per the germline V gene, CDR1 is LGHDT and CDR2 is YNNKEL (reference sequence). The CDR3 DNA reads TGTGCCAGCAGCCAAGGGGGGGGCCAAGAGACCCAGTACTTC. Its protein is CASSQGGGQETQYF.

The J gene is TRBJ1-5, the V gene TRBV6-1; D is uncertain. The CDR3 totals 12 residues. Germline V gene lookup returns CDR1 MNHNS and CDR2 SASEGT. Trimming took off 2 bases at V and 7 bases at J, with 6 bases between the two ends. CDR3: CASSEPLQPQHF. The CDR3 DNA reads as TGTGCCAGCAGTGAACCACTACAGCCCCAGCATTTT.

The rearrangement uses TRBV5-1 and TRBJ2-1; 10 bases are shared with TRBD1. With 4 bases clipped from V and 2 bases from J, the junction kept 12 bases outside the gene matches. CDR3 size: 18 residues. CDR1 is SGHRS and CDR2 is YFSETQ in the germline V gene. CDR3 residues: CASSTEPIGTGAYNEQFF. The CDR3 coding sequence is TGCGCCAGCAGCACCGAACCCATTGGGACAGGGGCCTACAATGAGCAGTTCTTC.

CDR3 bases: TGTGCCAGCTCACTGTTAGGACTAGCGGGTCCCTACAATGAGCAGTTCTTC. Translated: CASSLLGLAGPYNEQFF. The chain combines TRBV18 with TRBJ2-1; 11 positions match TRBD2. CDR1 and CDR2 from the germline V gene are KGHSH and LQKENI. There are 17 residues in the CDR3. With V trimmed by 4 bases and J by 2 bases, 7 bases remained unmatched.

The chain couples TRBV5-8 to TRBJ2-7; TRBD1 agrees at 8 bases. The CDR3 covers 13 residues. CDR1 is SGHTS and CDR2 is YDEGEE in the germline V gene. The J segment lost 6 bases and the V segment lost 3 bases, leaving 5 bases of the junction unmatched. In DNA form, the CDR3 reads TGTGCCAGCAGCTACTGGACAGGGTTCGAGCAGTACTTC. Translated: CASSYWTGFEQYF.

The chain is built from TRBV4-1 and TRBJ2-2; D not resolved. CDR1 and CDR2 (germline): MGHRA, YSYEKL. The CDR3 covers 14 residues. Between the trimmed V and J ends, which lost 0 bases and 6 bases, there was a span of 8 bases. CDR3 in DNA: TGCGCCAGCAGCCAAGATCGGGTCGCCGGGGAGCTGTTTTTT. Encoded protein: CASSQDRVAGELFF.

The chain employs TRBV5-1 and TRBJ2-1, with D tentatively TRBD2 (5 bases). The germline V gene has CDR1 SGHRS and CDR2 YFSETQ. The CDR3 spans 14 residues. Between the trimmed V and J ends, which lost 2 bases and 5 bases, there was a span of 11 bases. CDR3 protein: CASSLWGADNEQFF. CDR3 coding DNA: TGCGCCAGCAGCTTATGGGGAGCCGACAATGAGCAGTTCTTC.

The rearrangement uses TRBV28 and TRBJ2-7, with a weak D call TRBD1 (6 bases). CDR1 is MDHEN and CDR2 is SYDVKM in the germline V gene. Trimming pared 2 bases from V and 5 bases from J, leaving 13 bases between. The length of the CDR3 is 14 residues. The CDR3: CASSLRQALDEQYF. In DNA, the CDR3 is TGTGCCAGCAGTTTAAGACAGGCCCTGGACGAGCAGTACTTC.

The rearrangement uses TRBV18 and TRBJ2-7; the D gene is possibly TRBD1 (6 bases). The CDR3 spans 15 residues. V dropped 3 bases and J dropped 3 bases, with 15 bases sitting between them. Looked up from germline, CDR1 is KGHSH and CDR2 is LQKENI. CDR3: CASSPPTGVGYEQYF. CDR3 DNA: TGTGCCAGCTCACCTCCGACAGGCGTAGGCTACGAGCAGTACTTC.

This clone was detected a few times. The CDR3 coding sequence is TGTGCCAGCAGCTTACGGGTTATGGGTCATATCAATCAGCCCCAGCATTTT. Translation: CASSLRVMGHINQPQHF. The chain uses TRBV11-2 and TRBJ1-5; no clear D. Trimming stripped 2 bases from V and 3 bases from J, with 17 bases between. This CDR3 spans 17 amino acids. Germline-derived CDR1 and CDR2 are SGHAT and FQNNGV.

The chain carries TRBV15 and TRBJ2-3; tentative D call: TRBD2 (6 bases). Trimming took off 5 bases at V and 2 bases at J, with 17 bases between the two ends. Germline CDR1 LNHNV, CDR2 YYDKDF (reference sequence). The CDR3 runs to 16 residues. As DNA, the CDR3 is TGTGCCACCAGCCCCCGCGGGCGGCGGGACACAGATACGCAGTATTTT. This gives the protein CATSPRGRRDTDTQYF. Variable domain in full (rest from reference TRBV15 and TRBJ2-3): DAMVIQNPRYQVTQFGKPVTLSCSQTLNHNVMYWYQQKSSQAPKLLFHYYDKDFNNEADTPDNFQSRRPNTSFCFLDIRSPGLGDTAMYLCATSPRGRRDTDTQYFGPGTRLTVL.

The V call is TRBV4-1, the J call TRBJ1-3; tentatively, D is TRBD1 (6 bases). Germline loops: CDR1 MGHRA, CDR2 YSYEKL. This CDR3 contains 16 residues. Between the trimmed V and J ends, which lost 3 bases and 4 bases, there was a span of 16 bases. CDR3 DNA: TGCGCCAGCAGCCAGCCGACAGGAAGGTACGGAAACACCATATATTTT. Protein sequence: CASSQPTGRYGNTIYF.

The table lists this clone with a count of one. J is TRBJ2-5 and V is TRBV6-2 or TRBV6-3, with 8 bases fitting TRBD2. V lost 2 bases and J lost 5; bases outside the gene matches: 7. The CDR3 length is 15 residues. Germline V gene sequence: CDR1 MNHEY, CDR2 SVGEGT. CDR3 region: CASSYPAAGGETQYF. Written as DNA, the CDR3 is TGTGCCAGCAGTTACCCTGCCGCGGGAGGCGAGACCCAGTACTTC.

This clone was seen only once. V and J are TRBV7-2 and TRBJ1-2, with D possibly being TRBD1 (6 bases). Looked up from germline, CDR1 is SGHTA and CDR2 is FQGNSA. The CDR3 has 15 amino acids. Trimming shortened V by 3 bases and J by 3 bases, and 14 bases separated the two germline ends. CDR3 DNA sequence: TGTGCCAGCAGCTTGCAGGGGTTCCCTTACTATGGCTACACCTTC. Amino acids: CASSLQGFPYYGYTF.

The chain recombines TRBV3-1 (or the pseudogene TRBV3-2) with TRBJ2-3; 11 nucleotides match TRBD2. Germline V lookup: CDR1 LGHDT, CDR2 YNNKEL (reference sequence). Losses at the gene ends were 1 base for V and 6 bases for J; bases not matched to a gene: 3. There are 15 residues in the CDR3. The CDR3 nucleotides are TGTGCCAGCAGCCAAGCTAGCGGGGGGTTGGATACGCAGTATTTT. Translated, it gives CASSQASGGLDTQYF.

The chain couples TRBV3-1 (or the pseudogene TRBV3-2) to TRBJ1-4; TRBD1 agrees at 7 bases. Germline V gene data show CDR1 as LGHDT and CDR2 as YNNKEL (reference sequence). With V trimmed by 1 base and J by 12 bases, 11 bases remained unmatched. The CDR3 contains 15 residues. This CDR3 reads CASSQGTGMRVQLFF. As DNA, the CDR3 is TGTGCCAGCAGCCAAGGGACAGGTATGCGTGTGCAACTGTTTTTT.

This clone was observed once. The CDR3: CASSQEEIGVYTF. The CDR3 region has the DNA TGTGCCAGCAGCCAAGAAGAAATAGGGGTCTACACCTTC. The chain has TRBV3-1 (or the pseudogene TRBV3-2) and TRBJ1-2; tentative D call: TRBD1 (5 bases). This CDR3 has 13 residues. Trimming cost V 0 bases and J 10 bases, with 12 bases left between them. Germline CDR1 LGHDT, CDR2 YNNKEL (reference sequence).

The J gene is TRBJ2-7, the V gene TRBV5-1, with 9 bases identical to TRBD1. Losses at the gene ends were 4 bases for V and 2 bases for J; bases not matched to a gene: 4. CDR3 length equals 14 residues. CDR1 and CDR2 from the germline V gene are SGHRS and YFSETQ. The CDR3 loop reads CASSPDRGTYEQYF. CDR3 in DNA: TGCGCCAGCAGCCCAGACAGGGGGACCTACGAGCAGTACTTC.

This rearrangement joins TRBV9 to TRBJ2-3; 7 bases match TRBD2. Germline values: CDR1 SGDLS, CDR2 YYNGEE. The V and J ends lost 0 bases and 2 bases, in that order; junction bases with no gene match: 3. The CDR3 totals 15 residues. CDR3 sequence reads: CASSVAAGPTDTQYF. The CDR3 DNA reads TGTGCCAGCAGCGTAGCAGCGGGGCCCACAGATACGCAGTATTTT.

The J gene is TRBJ1-1, the V gene TRBV25-1; the match to TRBD1 covers 7 bases. The junction had 3 bases not matched to a gene; V was cut back by 4 bases and J by 4 bases. Germline V gene lookup returns CDR1 MGHDK and CDR2 SYGVNS. The CDR3 covers 13 residues. The CDR3 sequence: CASSGQGSTEAFF. The CDR3 nucleotides read TGTGCCAGCAGTGGACAGGGCAGCACTGAAGCTTTCTTT. The whole variable domain, remainder taken from reference TRBV25-1 and TRBJ1-1, is EADIYQTPRYLVIGTGKKITLECSQTMGHDKMYWYQQDPGMELHLIHYSYGVNSTEKGDLSSESTVSRIRTEHFPLTLESARPSHTSQYLCASSGQGSTEAFFGQGTRLTVV.

The chain carries TRBV10-1 and TRBJ2-3; D is ambiguous. Trimming took off 2 bases at V and 2 bases at J, with 11 bases between the two ends. Germline CDR1 is WNHNN and CDR2 is SYGVQD (reference sequence). This CDR3 contains 15 residues. The CDR3: CASSEGSRDTDTQYF. The CDR3 region has the DNA TGCGCCAGCAGTGAGGGTTCGCGCGACACAGATACGCAGTATTTT.